The 12 T cell receptor beta chains reported below all come from one sample, sequenced in a study of T cell responses to AZD1222 COVID-19 vaccine. Clones were sequenced by immunoSEQ multiplex PCR, and TCRdb holds only the in-frame ones, with some missing. The sample contains approximately 140,000 clones, around nine tenths of which appear only once. Sequences were derived from peripheral blood, sampled 28 days after the second AZD1222 dose. The receptors originated from an adult who received the AZD1222 COVID-19 vaccine.

This clone came up once. This chain joins TRBV7-8 and TRBJ2-2; TRBD2 agrees at 8 bases. CDR3 length: 16 residues. Germline values: CDR1 SGHVS, CDR2 FQNEAQ. Trimming removed 5 bases from V and 5 bases from J; junction bases left unmatched: 10. In nucleotides, the CDR3 is TGTGCCAGCAGCCTAATGGCGGGGGGCGAGACCGGGGAGCTGTTTTTT. This gives the protein CASSLMAGGETGELFF.

This sequence joins TRBV7-3 and TRBJ2-1; 9 bases fit TRBD2. Germline V gene sequence: CDR1 SGHTA, CDR2 FQGTGA. The CDR3 runs to 15 residues. J was trimmed by 7 bases and V by 1 base; bases with no gene match: 5. CDR3 protein: CASSLSGGRVNEQFF. CDR3 DNA sequence: TGTGCCAGCAGCTTAAGTGGCGGGAGGGTGAATGAGCAGTTCTTC.

The V and J genes are TRBV5-6 and TRBJ1-5; D gene ambiguous. The germline gives CDR1 SGHDT, CDR2 YYEEEE. This CDR3 is 17 amino acids long. Trimming took off 0 bases at V and 0 bases at J, with 13 bases between the two ends. For the CDR3, the DNA is TGTGCCAGCAGCTTGGCGGTCGCCAGGAATAGCAATCAGCCCCAGCATTTT. Its protein product is CASSLAVARNSNQPQHF.

The genes are TRBV18 and TRBJ2-7; the match to TRBD1 covers 8 bases. J gave up 3 bases and V 5 bases, and 6 bases lay outside the gene matches. CDR1 is KGHSH and CDR2 is LQKENI in the germline V gene. The CDR3 is made up of 14 amino acids. CDR3 DNA: TGTGCCAGCTCAAGACAGGGGAACGACTACGAGCAGTACTTC. Translation gives CASSRQGNDYEQYF.

V is TRBV7-9 and J is TRBJ2-3, with TRBD2 matching over 10 bases. Looked up from germline, CDR1 is SEHNR and CDR2 is FQNEAQ (reference sequence). J gave up 3 bases and V 5 bases, and 2 bases lay outside the gene matches. The CDR3 length is 14 residues. CDR3 sequence (DNA): TGTGCCAGCAGCCGGGGACTAGCGACAGATACGCAGTATTTT. As protein: CASSRGLATDTQYF. Supplemented by reference TRBV7-9 and TRBJ2-3, the full variable domain reads DTGVSQNPRHKITKRGQNVTFRCDPISEHNRLYWYRQTLGQGPEFLTYFQNEAQLEKSRLLSDRFSAERPKGSFSTLEIQRTEQGDSAMYLCASSRGLATDTQYFGPGTRLTVL.

The chain has TRBV7-3 and TRBJ1-6; 7 positions match TRBD1. V lost 4 bases, J lost 9 bases, and 6 bases stayed unmatched. Germline lookup yields CDR1 SGHTA and CDR2 FQGTGA. The CDR3 consists of 14 residues. CDR3 sequence (DNA): TGTGCCAGCAGCTCCGGGACAGTTTTTTCACCCCTCCACTTT. Translated, it gives CASSSGTVFSPLHF.

The rearrangement joins TRBV27 to TRBJ1-1, with 7 positions matching TRBD1. The CDR3 is 14 amino acids. V was clipped by 5 bases and J by 4 bases; unmatched bases: 7. The germline CDR1 and CDR2 sequences are MNHEY and SMNVEV (reference sequence). The CDR3 coding sequence is TGTGCCAGCAGTAATCCAGGGGGTCTCACTGAAGCTTTCTTT. Its protein is CASSNPGGLTEAFF.

This clone is a singleton in its sample. V gene TRBV10-3 combines with J gene TRBJ2-1, with 8 bases identical to TRBD1. This CDR3 is 16 amino acids long. Unmatched junction bases numbered 12, after V lost 6 bases and J lost 5 bases. CDR1 is ENHRY, CDR2 SYGVKD, per germline. CDR3 amino acids: CAISSPDRGKDNEQFF. CDR3 nucleotide sequence: TGTGCCATCAGCTCCCCAGACAGGGGAAAGGACAATGAGCAGTTCTTC.

V is TRBV5-4 and J is TRBJ1-6, with a tentative D call TRBD1 (6 bases). The CDR3 loop spans 17 amino acids. V was trimmed by 1 base and J by 2 bases, leaving 13 bases between them. Germline V gene data show CDR1 as SGHNT and CDR2 as YYREEE (reference sequence). The CDR3 DNA is TGTGCCAGCAGCTTGTGGGGAGGGGGAACCTATAATTCACCCCTCCACTTT. It codes for CASSLWGGGTYNSPLHF.

The genes are TRBV6-5 and TRBJ2-2, with TRBD2 identical over 9 bases. V lost 4 bases, J lost 7 bases, and 1 base stayed unmatched. CDR3 length: 13 amino acids. Germline-derived CDR1 and CDR2 are MNHEY and SVGAGI. CDR3 sequence: CASSLLAGGELFF. CDR3 DNA sequence: TGTGCCAGCAGTTTACTAGCGGGCGGGGAGCTGTTTTTT.

J is TRBJ1-2 and V is TRBV7-8, with D possibly TRBD1 on 5 matching bases. The germline CDR1 and CDR2 sequences are SGHVS and FQNEAQ. The ends were cut back, 5 bases at V and 3 bases at J, with 13 bases in the middle. This CDR3 is 14 amino acids long. In DNA form, the CDR3 reads TGTGCCAGCAGCCCCAGGCGGGACGACTATGGCTACACCTTC. It is translated as CASSPRRDDYGYTF.

The V call is TRBV5-1, the J call TRBJ2-2; D possibly corresponds to TRBD1 (5 bases). V was trimmed by 0 bases and J by 0 bases, leaving 6 bases between them. The CDR3 extends over 15 amino acids. Germline assignment: CDR1 SGHRS and CDR2 YFSETQ. Here the CDR3 DNA reads TGCGCCAGCAGCTTGGGACAGACGAACACCGGGGAGCTGTTTTTT. This codes for CASSLGQTNTGELFF.